The 18 T cell receptor beta chains in this list originate from one sample, sequenced in a study of cytomegalovirus exposure and HLA in healthy donors. The PCR made use of 60 Vbeta and 13 Jbeta primers. Some clones are missing from TCRdb's copy, which holds only in-frame ones; the method was immunoSEQ multiplex PCR. The sample holds 100,000 to 150,000 clones, more than 75% seen once. Input material: PBMCs. The origin of the receptors is a female donor in good health and CMV-seronegative.

The chain is built from TRBV28 and TRBJ2-3; possibly TRBD2 for D (7 bases). The CDR3 runs to 17 residues. V was trimmed by 2 bases and J by 2 bases, leaving 17 bases between them. Germline V CDR1 and CDR2: MDHEN, SYDVKM. The CDR3 nucleotides read TGTGCCAGCAGTTTAAGTTTGGGGGGGCCCGCCACAGATACGCAGTATTTT. As protein: CASSLSLGGPATDTQYF.

The chain joins TRBV15 to TRBJ2-7; a possible D gene is TRBD1 (5 bases). With 0 bases removed from V and 5 bases from J, the gap between germline ends came to 14 bases. CDR3 length: 15 residues. Germline CDR1 LNHNV, CDR2 YYDKDF (reference sequence). The CDR3 loop is CATSRDRALRNEQYF. CDR3 nucleotide sequence: TGTGCCACCAGCAGAGACAGGGCCCTGAGGAACGAGCAGTACTTC.

V is TRBV10-3 and J is TRBJ1-1, with D unclear. CDR1 ENHRY and CDR2 SYGVKD come from the germline V gene. The CDR3 spans 14 residues. V shed 0 bases and J shed 0 bases, with 5 bases lying between them. The CDR3 DNA reads TGTGCCATCAGTGAGTCGAGAATGAACACTGAAGCTTTCTTT. Its translation is CAISESRMNTEAFF.

The V and J genes are TRBV29-1 and TRBJ2-1, with TRBD2 matching over 8 bases. Germline CDR1 and CDR2: SQVTM and ANQGSEA. The CDR3 spans 15 residues. The V segment lost 0 bases and the J segment 3 bases; nucleotides outside the gene matches: 4. Written as DNA, the CDR3 is TGCAGCGTTGAAGATCTAACTAGCGGCTACAATGAGCAGTTCTTC. Its protein product is CSVEDLTSGYNEQFF.

The chain recombines TRBV6-6 with TRBJ1-5; D is unresolved. The germline V gene has CDR1 MNHNY and CDR2 SVGAGI (reference sequence). V was cut by 2 bases and J by 0 bases, with 8 bases left in between. This CDR3 has 15 amino acids. This CDR3 reads CASSYRGNSNQPQHF. CDR3 nucleotide sequence: TGTGCCAGCAGTTACCGGGGAAATAGCAATCAGCCCCAGCATTTT.

This clone appeared a few times. The chain uses TRBV12-2 and TRBJ2-2; the table's D call of TRBD2 was not tested on the DNA. TRBV12-2 is shown as a pseudogene. The CDR3 is made up of 17 amino acids. CDR3 DNA: TGTGCAAGTCGCTTTAAGCTCCTCGAGGTGAACACCGGGGAGCTGTTTTTT. Protein: CASRFKLLEVNTGELFF.

The chain employs TRBV2 and TRBJ1-2; D remains ambiguous. CDR1 and CDR2 (germline): SNHLY, FYNNEI. Trimming cost V 2 bases and J 7 bases, with 5 bases left between them. The CDR3 is 11 residues long. CDR3 protein: CASSETGGYTF. CDR3 bases: TGTGCCAGCAGTGAAACGGGTGGCTACACCTTC.

The J gene is TRBJ1-2, the V gene TRBV28; 8 bases line up with TRBD1. This CDR3 is 15 amino acids long. The trim removed 7 bases at V and 0 bases at J, leaving 7 bases unmatched. CDR1 and CDR2 (germline): MDHEN, SYDVKM. The CDR3 region has the DNA TGTGCCAGCACTCTATCGACAGGGGCTAACTATGGCTACACCTTC. As protein: CASTLSTGANYGYTF.

The chain is built from TRBV4-3 and TRBJ2-7, with TRBD1 identical over 9 bases. J lost 3 bases, V lost 3 bases, and 9 bases had no gene match. This CDR3 has 16 residues. In germline, CDR1 is LGHNA, CDR2 YSLEER. The CDR3, as DNA: TGCGCCAGCAGCCACACTCAAGGGACAGGGTTCTACGAGCAGTACTTC. It translates to CASSHTQGTGFYEQYF.

The chain joins TRBV4-2 to TRBJ1-1, with no clear D. CDR1 LGHNA and CDR2 YNFKEQ come from the germline V gene. The germline V and J ends were trimmed by 4 bases and 7 bases, with 13 bases remaining between them. The CDR3 contains 13 residues. CDR3 in DNA: TGTGCCAGCAGCCCAAAGACACGGGATGAAGCTTTCTTT. This gives the protein CASSPKTRDEAFF.

The V gene is TRBV11-2, the J gene TRBJ2-5; TRBD2 agrees at 9 bases. Near its end, the DNA agrees better with TRBJ2-7, so the J call may be wrong. The CDR3 is 14 residues long. CDR1 and CDR2 (germline): SGHAT, FQNNGV. For the CDR3, the DNA is TGTGCCAGCAGGAGGGGCGGGAGGGCCTACGAGCAGTACTTC. Translation gives CASRRGGRAYEQYF.

The chain couples TRBV28 to TRBJ1-1, with no clear D. The length of the CDR3 is 14 residues. Trimming left V 3 bases short and J 10 bases short, with 18 bases between. In germline, CDR1 is MDHEN, CDR2 SYDVKM. The CDR3 protein is CASSFLDSGVSAFF. CDR3 DNA: TGTGCCAGCAGTTTTCTTGATAGCGGAGTATCAGCTTTCTTT.

The J gene is TRBJ2-7, the V gene TRBV5-4; D is perhaps TRBD1 (6 bases). Per germline, CDR1 SGHNT and CDR2 YYREEE (reference sequence). Trimming stripped 3 bases from V and 5 bases from J, with 15 bases between. CDR3 size: 14 residues. CDR3 in DNA: TGTGCCAGCAGCTCACAGGGTTCGGCAAACGAGCAGTACTTC. It yields the protein CASSSQGSANEQYF.

The J gene is TRBJ1-3, the V gene TRBV6-5; D gene uncertain. The CDR3 spans 14 residues. Trimming left V 7 bases short and J 4 bases short, with 14 bases between. Germline V gives CDR1 MNHEY, CDR2 SVGAGI. Here the CDR3 reads CASTTTPPGNTIYF. The DNA for the CDR3 is TGTGCCAGCACCACGACTCCTCCAGGAAACACCATATATTTT.

The sample holds one count of this clone. V is TRBV19 and J is TRBJ2-3; 8 nucleotides agree with TRBD2. This CDR3 has 15 amino acids. Germline V gene data show CDR1 as LNHDA and CDR2 as SQIVND (reference sequence). V was clipped by 3 bases and J by 0 bases; unmatched bases: 2. CDR3 coding DNA: TGTGCCAGTAGTATCGGACTAGCTAGCACAGATACGCAGTATTTT. This encodes CASSIGLASTDTQYF.

V usage is TRBV19 and J usage is TRBJ2-1; D uncertain. The CDR3 spans 16 residues. V lost 2 bases and J lost 5, with 16 bases in between. CDR1 and CDR2 (germline): LNHDA, SQIVND (reference sequence). CDR3 loop: CASSISQATIDNEQFF. DNA of the CDR3: TGTGCCAGTAGTATATCCCAAGCCACTATTGACAATGAGCAGTTCTTC.

V usage is TRBV4-1 and J usage is TRBJ1-3; D remains ambiguous. The CDR3 sequence is 16 residues long. The V and J ends lost 0 bases and 4 bases respectively, with 13 bases between them. CDR1 is MGHRA, CDR2 YSYEKL, per germline. CDR3 protein: CASSQDIAGRGNTIYF. DNA of the CDR3: TGCGCCAGCAGCCAAGATATAGCGGGGAGAGGAAACACCATATATTTT.

CDR3: CASSSHLNTEAFF. In nucleotides, the CDR3 is TGTGCCAGCAGTAGCCACTTGAACACTGAAGCTTTCTTT. The chain carries TRBV28 and TRBJ1-1; D gene unclear. The V gene lost 5 bases and the J gene lost 0 bases, with 7 bases spanning the gap. Germline V gene sequence: CDR1 MDHEN, CDR2 SYDVKM. The CDR3 loop spans 13 amino acids.